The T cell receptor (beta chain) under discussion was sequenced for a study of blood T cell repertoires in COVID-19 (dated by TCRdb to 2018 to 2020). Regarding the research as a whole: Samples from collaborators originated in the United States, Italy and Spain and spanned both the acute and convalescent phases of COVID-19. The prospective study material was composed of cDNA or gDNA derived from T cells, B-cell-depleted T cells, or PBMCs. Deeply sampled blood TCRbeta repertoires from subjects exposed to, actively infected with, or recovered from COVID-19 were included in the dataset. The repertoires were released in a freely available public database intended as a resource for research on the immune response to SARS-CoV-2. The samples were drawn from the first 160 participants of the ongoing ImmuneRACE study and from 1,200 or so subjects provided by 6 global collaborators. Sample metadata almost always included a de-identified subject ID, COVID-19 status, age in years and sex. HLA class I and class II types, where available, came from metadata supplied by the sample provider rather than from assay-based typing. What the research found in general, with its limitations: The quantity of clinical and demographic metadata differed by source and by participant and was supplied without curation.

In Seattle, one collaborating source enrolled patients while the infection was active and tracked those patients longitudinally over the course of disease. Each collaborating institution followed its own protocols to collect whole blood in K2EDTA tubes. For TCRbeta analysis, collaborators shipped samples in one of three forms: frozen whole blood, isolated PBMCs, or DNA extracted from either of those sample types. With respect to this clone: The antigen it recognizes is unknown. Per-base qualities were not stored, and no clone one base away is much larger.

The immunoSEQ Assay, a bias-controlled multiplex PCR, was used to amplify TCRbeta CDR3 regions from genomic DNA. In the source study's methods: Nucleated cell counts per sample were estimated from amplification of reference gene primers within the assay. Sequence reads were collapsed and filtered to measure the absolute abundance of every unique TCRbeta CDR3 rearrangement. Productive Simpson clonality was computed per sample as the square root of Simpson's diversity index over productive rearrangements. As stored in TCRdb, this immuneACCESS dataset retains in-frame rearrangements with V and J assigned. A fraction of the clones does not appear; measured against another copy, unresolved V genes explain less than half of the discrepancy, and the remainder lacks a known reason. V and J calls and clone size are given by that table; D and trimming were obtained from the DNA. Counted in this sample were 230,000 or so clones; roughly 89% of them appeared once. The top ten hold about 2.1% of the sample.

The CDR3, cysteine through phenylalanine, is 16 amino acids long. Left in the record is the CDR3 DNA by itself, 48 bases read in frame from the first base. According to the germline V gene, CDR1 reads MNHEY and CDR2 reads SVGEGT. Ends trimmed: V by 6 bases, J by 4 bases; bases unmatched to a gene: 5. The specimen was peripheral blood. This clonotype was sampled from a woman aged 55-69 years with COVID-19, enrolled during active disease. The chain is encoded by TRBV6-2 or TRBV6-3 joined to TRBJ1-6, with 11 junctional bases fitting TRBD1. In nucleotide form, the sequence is TGTGCCAGCAGCTCGGGACAGGGGGTGTATAATTCACCCCTCCACTTT. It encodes CASSSGQGVYNSPLHF.